The entry below gives a single T cell receptor beta chain sequence along with its context. This specimen belongs to a study of T cells in Graves' hyperthyroidism and ophthalmopathy. A NOSPECS grade of at least 4, a Clinical Activity Score of at least 3 and duration under 3 months were recorded in ophthalmopathy patients. The germline V and J ends were trimmed by 0 bases and 4 bases, with 6 bases remaining between them. Germline CDR1 and CDR2: LGHNA and YSLEER. The CDR3 extends over 13 amino acids. RNA transcripts were the template for amplifying TCR beta CDR3 regions. The HTBI primer set drove a first-round RT-PCR of the TCR CDR3. TCRdb ran MiXCR on the multiplex PCR reads and lists one entry per CDR3 protein. The sample has about 58,000 distinct CDR3 sequences, about 49% seen once.

The J gene is TRBJ1-2, the V gene TRBV4-3; the D gene is possibly TRBD1 (5 bases). The sequencing input was blood. This sequence was found in a woman aged 25 to 39 with Graves' ophthalmopathy. Here the CDR3 reads CASSQDQGYGYTF. The CDR3 DNA sequence: TGCGCCAGCAGCCAAGATCAGGGCTATGGCTACACCTTC.